A single sample gave rise to the 25 T cell receptor beta chains below, sequenced in a study of blood T cell repertoires in COVID-19 (TCRdb year 2020). Libraries were built with the immunoSEQ multiplex PCR assay. The table was pulled from immuneACCESS by TCRdb, which kept in-frame rearrangements only. Such tables lose some clones; where checked, under half of the loss comes from unresolved V genes, and the rest has no known cause. The sample table shows 180,000 or so clones, and about 89% are seen once. Around 3.3% of the sample goes to the ten largest clones. Sequenced: peripheral blood. The receptors were gathered from an older man with acute or convalescent COVID-19.

For the CDR3, the DNA is TGCGCCAGCAGCTTGGCGGGACAGATAAACATTCAGTACTTC. Translated: CASSLAGQINIQYF. The V gene is TRBV5-1, the J gene TRBJ2-4, with 7 bases that match TRBD1. Unmatched junction bases numbered 3, after V lost 0 bases and J lost 6 bases. The CDR3 spans 14 residues. Germline CDR1 and CDR2: SGHRS and YFSETQ.

This chain joins TRBV24-1 and TRBJ2-1; no clear D gene. The V end lost 5 bases, the J end lost 15 bases, and 16 bases lay between the germline ends. The V gene's germline CDR1 is KGHDR and CDR2 SFDVKD. The CDR3 length is 12 residues. CDR3 nucleotide sequence: TGTGCCACCAGTGCAGCGCAAACCCCACTGTTCTTC. It translates to CATSAAQTPLFF.

The CDR3 region is CASSPLINSPLHF. CDR3 in DNA: TGTGCCAGCTCACCACTAATTAATTCACCCCTCCACTTT. V gene TRBV18 combines with J gene TRBJ1-6; D is undetermined. The ends were cut back, 1 base at V and 6 bases at J, with 4 bases in the middle. The germline CDR1 and CDR2 sequences are KGHSH and LQKENI. The length of the CDR3 is 13 residues.

J is TRBJ2-2 and V is TRBV15, with 9 bases aligning to TRBD1. Germline V gene data show CDR1 as LNHNV and CDR2 as YYDKDF (reference sequence). This CDR3 region has 17 residues. Trimming took 3 bases from V and 1 from J; bases not matched to a gene: 6. CDR3 region: CATSRGLGQGNTGELFF. CDR3 bases: TGTGCCACCAGCAGGGGCCTGGGACAGGGGAACACCGGGGAGCTGTTTTTT.

This clone was picked up one time. The chain combines TRBV2 with TRBJ1-2, with TRBD1 matching 9 bases. CDR1 and CDR2 (germline): SNHLY, FYNNEI. This CDR3 comprises 14 residues. Unmatched junction bases numbered 7, after V lost 7 bases and J lost 4 bases. The CDR3 coding sequence is TGTGCCAGCATTTCAACAGGGGGCAGCTATGGCTACACCTTC. Encoded protein: CASISTGGSYGYTF. Looking up the rest from reference TRBV2 and TRBJ1-2 gives the full variable domain: EPEVTQTPSHQVTQMGQEVILRCVPISNHLYFYWYRQILGQKVEFLVSFYNNEISEKSEIFDDQFSVERPDGSNFTLKIRSTKLEDSAMYFCASISTGGSYGYTFGSGTRLTVV.

The chain carries TRBV5-1 and TRBJ1-6; 7 nucleotides line up with TRBD1. The CDR3 sequence is 14 residues long. In germline, CDR1 is SGHRS, CDR2 YFSETQ. The junction had 2 bases not matched to a gene; V was cut back by 0 bases and J by 8 bases. The CDR3: CASSLETGHSPLHF. The DNA for the CDR3 is TGCGCCAGCAGCTTGGAGACAGGGCATTCACCCCTCCACTTT.

The CDR3 DNA follows: TGTGCCAGCAGCCAAGGGTTCGGGACAGGGCTCTACGAGCAGTACTTC. Its protein is CASSQGFGTGLYEQYF. This rearrangement joins TRBV3-1 (or the pseudogene TRBV3-2) to TRBJ2-7, with 9 bases fitting TRBD1. CDR1 and CDR2 (germline): LGHDT, YNNKEL (reference sequence). Trimming took 1 base from V and 3 from J; bases not matched to a gene: 7. The CDR3 has 16 amino acids.

This rearrangement joins TRBV11-2 to TRBJ2-5, with 9 bases matching TRBD1. Germline CDR1 reads SGHAT; CDR2 reads FQNNGV. The CDR3 covers 16 residues. V was clipped by 5 bases and J by 2 bases; unmatched bases: 9. CDR3 region: CASSPRQGEGQETQYF. In nucleotides, the CDR3 is TGTGCCAGCAGCCCCAGACAGGGGGAGGGACAAGAGACCCAGTACTTC.

The chain joins TRBV13 to TRBJ2-7, with D perhaps TRBD2 (5 bases). The germline V gene encodes CDR1 PRHDT and CDR2 FYEKMQ (reference sequence). CDR3 length equals 14 residues. Trimming took off 5 bases at V and 3 bases at J, with 14 bases between the two ends. CDR3 in amino acids: CASSPVGSVYEQYF. CDR3 in DNA: TGTGCCAGCAGCCCGGTGGGGAGCGTCTACGAGCAGTACTTC.

The CDR3 nucleotides are TGTGCCAGCAGCTTAGGGAGGGCAGGCAATCAGCCCCAGCATTTT. Translating it yields CASSLGRAGNQPQHF. The genes are TRBV7-2 and TRBJ1-5; D is ambiguous. Trimming removed 1 base at V and 2 bases at J, with 9 bases between. This CDR3 is 15 amino acids long. Germline CDR1 and CDR2: SGHTA and FQGNSA.

This rearrangement joins TRBV10-3 to TRBJ1-1, with TRBD1 matching 8 bases. Germline V gene sequence: CDR1 ENHRY, CDR2 SYGVKD. This CDR3 spans 14 amino acids. Trimming removed 0 bases from V and 10 bases from J; junction bases left unmatched: 7. The CDR3 coding sequence is TGTGCCATCAGTGAGTCAGGCAGGGGGCTGTCAGCTTTCTTT. It encodes CAISESGRGLSAFF.

The V and J genes are TRBV19 and TRBJ1-1, with TRBD1 identical over 8 bases. From germline, CDR1 is LNHDA and CDR2 SQIVND (reference sequence). The CDR3 totals 16 residues. The V segment lost 6 bases and the J segment 1 base; nucleotides outside the gene matches: 10. The CDR3 protein is CASSPIDRGQNTEAFF. In DNA, the CDR3 is TGTGCCAGTAGCCCCATTGACAGGGGTCAGAACACTGAAGCTTTCTTT.

The chain couples TRBV10-3 to TRBJ1-5; 12 nucleotides align to TRBD1. CDR1 and CDR2 from the germline V gene are ENHRY and SYGVKD. This CDR3 region has 17 residues. After removal of 6 bases from V and 5 bases from J, the junction contained 11 bases not matched to a gene. For the CDR3, the DNA is TGTGCCATCAGGGATGATAAGGGACAGGGGGCAGATCAGCCCCAGCATTTT. Protein: CAIRDDKGQGADQPQHF.

The rearrangement uses TRBV12-3 or TRBV12-4 and TRBJ1-1, with D hard to call. The CDR3 length is 12 residues. V lost 6 bases and J 8 bases, leaving 13 bases between the germline ends. CDR3 amino acids: CASSVVFPEAFF. CDR3 DNA: TGTGCCAGCAGCGTCGTGTTTCCCGAAGCTTTCTTT.

This clone occurred once. This chain uses TRBV28 with TRBJ2-1; 7 bases fit TRBD1. V dropped 3 bases and J dropped 10; count of bases not matched to a gene: 0. CDR1 is MDHEN and CDR2 is SYDVKM in the germline V gene. CDR3 length equals 11 residues. The CDR3 DNA sequence: TGTGCCAGCAGTTTGGGACAGGAGCAGTTCTTC. Translated, it gives CASSLGQEQFF.

The chain combines TRBV18 with TRBJ1-5, with D possibly matching TRBD1 (6 bases). The CDR3 sequence is 16 residues long. Trimming removed 4 bases from V and 4 bases from J, with 17 bases in between. The V gene's germline CDR1 is KGHSH and CDR2 LQKENI. CDR3 DNA sequence: TGTGCCAGCTCACTCAGTACAGGGAATCAGAATCAGCCCCAGCATTTT. Amino acid sequence: CASSLSTGNQNQPQHF. The whole variable domain, remainder taken from reference TRBV18 and TRBJ1-5, is NAGVMQNPRHLVRRRGQEARLRCSPMKGHSHVYWYRQLPEEGLKFMVYLQKENIIDESGMPKERFSAEFPKEGPSILRIQQVVRGDSAAYFCASSLSTGNQNQPQHFGDGTRLSIL.

V is TRBV3-1 (or the pseudogene TRBV3-2) and J is TRBJ1-2, with D hard to call. This CDR3 is 12 amino acids long. V shed 0 bases and J shed 8 bases, with 7 bases lying between them. The V gene's germline CDR1 is LGHDT and CDR2 YNNKEL (reference sequence). CDR3 bases: TGTGCCAGCAGCCAAGATGGAGAGGGCTACACCTTC. This encodes CASSQDGEGYTF.

The J gene is TRBJ1-1, the V gene TRBV25-1; 9 bases are shared with TRBD1. With V trimmed by 7 bases and J by 13 bases, 10 bases remained unmatched. In germline, CDR1 is MGHDK, CDR2 SYGVNS. There are 12 residues in the CDR3. The CDR3: CASTRGTGKDFF. Written as DNA, the CDR3 is TGTGCCAGCACCCGCGGGACAGGGAAAGATTTCTTT.

The rearrangement joins TRBV28 to TRBJ2-3; maybe TRBD2 (7 bases). The germline gives CDR1 MDHEN, CDR2 SYDVKM. The V gene lost 3 bases and the J gene lost 5 bases, with 15 bases spanning the gap. This CDR3 spans 15 amino acids. For the CDR3, the DNA is TGTGCCAGCAGTTTGAGGGGGGGGCCAGTAGATACGCAGTATTTT. The encoded protein is CASSLRGGPVDTQYF.

This clone was observed a single time. The V gene is TRBV9, the J gene TRBJ1-6; 8 nucleotides line up with TRBD1. Germline values: CDR1 SGDLS, CDR2 YYNGEE. J lost 14 bases, V lost 0 bases, and 1 base had no gene match. There are 12 residues in the CDR3. CDR3 DNA sequence: TGTGCCAGCAGCGTAGCAGGGGGCACCCTCCACTTT. Its protein product is CASSVAGGTLHF.

The chain is built from TRBV28 and TRBJ2-3, with 7 positions matching TRBD2. Germline trimming cut 2 bases from V and 2 bases from J; bases unmatched to any gene: 7. Germline V gene data show CDR1 as MDHEN and CDR2 as SYDVKM. The CDR3 spans 16 residues. CDR3 nucleotide sequence: TGTGCCAGCAGTTTACCCCCGGGGGGTGCCACAGATACGCAGTATTTT. Translated: CASSLPPGGATDTQYF.

The V call is TRBV6-2 or TRBV6-3, the J call TRBJ2-5; 8 bases map to TRBD2. CDR3 length: 16 residues. In germline, CDR1 is MNHEY, CDR2 SVGEGT. Germline trimming cut 5 bases from V and 6 bases from J; bases unmatched to any gene: 14. DNA for the CDR3: TGTGCCAGCAGTCCCCGGGTAAGCGGGGGATGGAAGACCCAGTACTTC. This codes for CASSPRVSGGWKTQYF.

This rearrangement joins TRBV28 to TRBJ1-2; 8 bases fit TRBD1. CDR3 size: 14 residues. The junction had 6 bases not matched to a gene; V was cut back by 2 bases and J by 7 bases. Germline-derived CDR1 and CDR2 are MDHEN and SYDVKM. The CDR3 nucleotides read TGTGCCAGCAGTTTAACCACAGGGGGGGTTGGCTACACCTTC. It encodes CASSLTTGGVGYTF.

This chain joins TRBV6-5 and TRBJ2-5; D is perhaps TRBD1 (6 bases). The CDR3 totals 13 residues. V dropped 5 bases and J dropped 1 base, with 8 bases sitting between them. Germline loops: CDR1 MNHEY, CDR2 SVGAGI. The CDR3 coding sequence is TGTGCCAGCAGTCGACAGGTCCAAGAGACCCAGTACTTC. It specifies CASSRQVQETQYF.

In this sample, this clone turned up a few times. V usage is TRBV30 and J usage is TRBJ1-6, with unresolved D. The germline gives CDR1 GTSNPN, CDR2 SVGIG (reference sequence). Trimming pared 7 bases from V and 7 bases from J, leaving 17 bases between. This CDR3 is built from 14 residues. CDR3: CAFGARGWNSPLHF. The DNA for the CDR3 is TGTGCCTTTGGAGCCCGAGGGTGGAATTCACCCCTCCACTTT.